The sequence of this TCR beta chain was determined in a study of CD8+CD57+ T cells in acquired aplastic anemia. Study background: The study obtained an average of around 3.1 ug of DNA from sorted CD4+ and CD8+ cells. General observations from the study: Found in both controls and patients were twenty-nine CD8+ CDR3 sequences.

Patients picked for sequencing had shown CD8+CD57+ cell expansion detected by flow cytometry. Blood came from patients not yet given any therapy. This clonotype was seen ten or more times. Its antigen is currently unknown. Germline V lookup: CDR1 LNHDA, CDR2 SQIVND (reference sequence). The V gene end was trimmed by 5 bases and the J gene end by 1 base; junction bases not matched to a gene: 5. This CDR3 has 15 residues. Genomic DNA constituted the template upon which TCR beta VDJ and CDR3 profiling was performed. TCRdb independently ran MiXCR on the reads; one entry per CDR3 protein. Of 100,000 to 150,000 distinct CDR3 sequences in the sample, approximately 40% were seen once.

Specimen: sorted CD4+, CD8+, or CD8+CD57+ T cells (not recorded which) from PBMCs. This clonotype was obtained from a human donor with aplastic anemia. This chain connects TRBV19 to TRBJ1-1; 9 bases match TRBD1. The DNA of the CDR3 is TGTGCCAGTAGTCTACCGGGACAGGGGAACACTGAAGCTTTCTTT. This codes for CASSLPGQGNTEAFF.